A selection of T cell receptor beta chains follows, all from one sample in a study of Ad26.COV2.S vaccination and SARS-CoV-2 variants. TCRdb's table, derived via immunoSEQ multiplex PCR, lists solely in-frame clones and lacks some. Of 410,000 or so clones listed, around nine tenths were seen once; the top ten hold over 9%. This sample comprised peripheral blood, obtained in a trial of Ad26.COV2.S vaccine versus placebo. Source of these receptors: a person between 18 and 60 years old who received the Ad26.COV2.S COVID-19 vaccine or a placebo. CDR3s include the opening cysteine and the closing phenylalanine or tryptophan. A D gene is named only where the DNA matches it firmly. Some rows mark clone size as missing; the rest say once, few, many or name a class of expanded clone.

J gene	CDR3 length	D gene	V gene	clone size	CDR3 protein	CDR3 DNA
TRBJ1-5	15	TRBD1	TRBV6-5	.	CASRRDRIGNQPQHF	TGTGCCAGCAGGCGGGACAGAATTGGCAATCAGCCCCAGCATTTT
TRBJ2-7	14	TRBD2	TRBV30	.	CAWSGTSGTYEQYF	TGTGCCTGGAGTGGGACTAGCGGGACCTACGAGCAGTACTTC
TRBJ2-7	15	.	TRBV15	.	CATSREPSVSGEQYF	TGTGCCACCAGCAGAGAACCCTCGGTCTCGGGCGAGCAGTACTTC
TRBJ2-2	14	.	TRBV16	.	CASSQSYNTGELFF	TGTGCCAGCAGCCAATCGTATAACACCGGGGAGCTGTTTTTT
TRBJ1-6	16	.	TRBV7-8	.	CASSLAVSSYNSPLHF	TGTGCCAGCAGCTTAGCCGTAAGCTCCTATAATTCACCCCTCCACTTT
TRBJ2-3	15	TRBD2	TRBV11-2	.	CASSLGGGYTDTQYF	TGTGCCAGCAGCTTAGGGGGAGGGTACACAGATACGCAGTATTTT
TRBJ2-5	17	TRBD2	TRBV2	.	CASSPTAHASGGETQYF	TGTGCCAGCAGCCCGACAGCCCACGCTAGCGGAGGGGAGACCCAGTACTTC
TRBJ2-5	15	.	TRBV27	.	CASSPLGAARETQYF	TGTGCCAGCAGTCCACTCGGGGCAGCGAGGGAGACCCAGTACTTC
TRBJ1-1	12	.	TRBV5-4	.	CASSTRPTEAFF	TGTGCCAGCAGCACTAGACCCACTGAAGCTTTCTTT
TRBJ2-6	20	TRBD1	TRBV6-2/TRBV6-3	.	CASSYYPWDRRGSGANVLTF	TGTGCCAGCAGTTACTACCCCTGGGACAGGCGGGGCTCTGGGGCCAACGTCCTGACTTTC
TRBJ1-2	14	.	TRBV6-5	.	CASSRNYINYGYTF	TGTGCCAGCAGTCGGAATTACATAAACTATGGCTACACCTTC
TRBJ1-3	12	.	TRBV6-6	.	CASANSGNTIYF	TGTGCCAGTGCCAACTCTGGAAACACCATATATTTT
TRBJ2-7	15	TRBD1	TRBV5-8	.	CASSSNRGRRYEQYF	TGTGCCAGCAGCTCCAACAGGGGGCGGAGGTACGAGCAGTACTTC
TRBJ2-1	16	.	TRBV6-5	.	CASSYTPSQGWDEQFF	TGTGCCAGCAGTTACACTCCCTCGCAGGGATGGGATGAGCAGTTCTTC
TRBJ2-5	15	TRBD1	TRBV18	.	CASSRKQGEGETQYF	TGTGCCAGCTCACGGAAACAGGGGGAAGGAGAGACCCAGTACTTC
TRBJ2-3	18	TRBD2	TRBV30	.	CAWRENQREDQPTDTQYF	TGTGCCTGGAGAGAGAACCAGCGGGAGGACCAACCGACAGATACGCAGTATTTT
TRBJ1-2	16	.	TRBV3-1/TRBV3-2	.	CASSQGRGAWFYGYTF	TGTGCCAGCAGCCAAGGTAGGGGTGCCTGGTTCTATGGCTACACCTTC
TRBJ1-5	15	.	TRBV2	.	CASSAGLQGGQPQHF	TGTGCCAGCAGTGCGGGCCTCCAAGGCGGTCAGCCCCAGCATTTT
TRBJ2-2	17	TRBD2	TRBV15	.	CATSPDVEREDTGELFF	TGTGCCACCAGCCCCGACGTGGAGCGGGAGGACACCGGGGAGCTGTTTTTT
TRBJ1-3	12	.	TRBV30	.	CAWGAGAYTIYF	TGTGCCTGGGGGGCAGGGGCCTACACCATATATTTT
TRBJ1-5	15	.	TRBV2	.	CASSEGPYSNQPQHF	TGTGCCAGCAGTGAAGGCCCTTATAGCAATCAGCCCCAGCATTTT
TRBJ2-5	12	.	TRBV3-1/TRBV3-2	.	CASSQGLETQYF	TGTGCCAGCAGCCAAGGCCTAGAGACCCAGTACTTC
TRBJ2-7	11	.	TRBV12-3/TRBV12-4	.	CASSPAYEQYF	TGTGCCAGCAGCCCAGCCTACGAGCAGTACTTC
TRBJ1-5	14	.	TRBV23-1	.	CASSQEGGNQPQHF	TGCGCCAGCAGTCAAGAGGGAGGCAATCAGCCCCAGCATTTT
TRBJ2-7	14	.	TRBV2	once	CASSEYAGFDEQYF	TGTGCCAGCAGTGAATATGCAGGGTTCGACGAGCAGTACTTC
TRBJ2-1	15	.	TRBV18	.	CASSPPNREAVEQFF	TGTGCCAGCTCACCACCGAACAGGGAGGCCGTTGAGCAGTTCTTC
TRBJ2-5	16	.	TRBV7-2	.	CASSLMSRSLEETQYF	TGTGCCAGCAGCTTAATGAGCCGGAGCCTTGAGGAGACCCAGTACTTC
TRBJ1-6	17	.	TRBV25-1	.	CASSEYPVNPGDSPLHF	TGTGCCAGCAGTGAATATCCCGTCAACCCCGGGGATTCACCCCTCCACTTT
TRBJ2-7	15	.	TRBV5-1	.	CASSLVGRSSYEQYF	TGCGCCAGCAGCTTGGTGGGCAGGAGCTCCTACGAGCAGTACTTC
TRBJ2-7	14	TRBD1	TRBV6-5	.	CASSYDDRANEQYF	TGTGCCAGCAGTTACGATGACAGGGCGAACGAGCAGTACTTC
TRBJ2-2	16	TRBD2	TRBV3-1/TRBV3-2	once	CASSQVASGNTGELFF	TGTGCCAGCAGCCAAGTGGCTAGCGGGAACACCGGGGAGCTGTTTTTT
TRBJ2-7	13	.	TRBV28	.	CASSLGLAYEQYF	TGTGCCAGCAGTTTAGGATTGGCCTACGAGCAGTACTTC
TRBJ2-1	16	.	TRBV7-8	.	CASSLVIQSYLNEQFF	TGTGCCAGCAGCTTAGTGATACAGAGTTACCTCAATGAGCAGTTCTTC